This T cell receptor (beta chain) was found in a study of human T cells and chemical hapten exposure. Overall study: For the roughly 24-week duration of the study, patients were given weekly doses of diphenylcyclopropenone on the scalp. Variability of per-sample TCR yields stemmed mainly from small differences in pooled library volume.

One entry per CDR3 protein, called by TCRdb with MiXCR from the RACE reads. The table includes under 60,000 distinct CDR3 sequences, 9.5% to 10% detected once. Germline V gene data show CDR1 as MNHEY and CDR2 as SMNVEV (reference sequence). This CDR3 contains 13 residues. The V end lost 3 bases, the J end lost 6 bases, and 11 bases lay between the germline ends. This clonotype was observed at least ten times. The time point is: pre-sensitization, week 0. Treatment specified: therapeutic diphenylcyclopropenone sensitization with weekly scalp DPC. The total RNA was obtained from whole blood that was not fractionated.

Specimen: whole blood, collected in connection with sensitization to the hapten diphenylcyclopropenone (DPC). The receptor was derived from a woman aged 25 to 45 with alopecia areata. Some clones in this sample may be carry-over from other donors' samples. The V and J genes are TRBV27 and TRBJ1-1; maybe TRBD1 (5 bases). The CDR3 protein is CASSFGGSPEAFF. The CDR3 DNA follows: TGTGCCAGCAGTTTCGGGGGTTCCCCTGAAGCTTTCTTT.